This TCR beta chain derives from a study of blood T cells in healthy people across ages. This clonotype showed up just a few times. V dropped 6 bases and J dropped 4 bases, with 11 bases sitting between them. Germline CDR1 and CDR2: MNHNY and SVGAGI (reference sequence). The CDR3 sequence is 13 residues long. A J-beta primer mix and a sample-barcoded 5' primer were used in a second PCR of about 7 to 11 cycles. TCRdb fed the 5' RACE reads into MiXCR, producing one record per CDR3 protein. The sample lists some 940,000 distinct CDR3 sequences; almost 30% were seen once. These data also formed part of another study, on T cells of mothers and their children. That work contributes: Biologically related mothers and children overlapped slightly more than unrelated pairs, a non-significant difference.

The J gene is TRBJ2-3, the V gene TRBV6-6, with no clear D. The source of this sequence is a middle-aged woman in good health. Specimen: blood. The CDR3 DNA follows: TGTGCCAGCAGCCCTGGCAGATCAGATACGCAGTATTTT. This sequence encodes CASSPGRSDTQYF.